Shown below are 25 T cell receptor beta chains from a single sample sequenced in a study of cytomegalovirus exposure and HLA in healthy donors. Profiling relied on immunoSEQ multiplex PCR, and the TCRdb table lists in-frame clones only, not all of them. This table has 90,000 to 130,000 clones, approximately 85% appearing once. The specimen sequenced was PBMCs. These receptors all stem from a young woman in good health and CMV-seronegative.

This clone was seen a few times. CDR3 sequence (DNA): TGTGCCAGCAGTGTCACAGGGTACGAGCAGTACTTC. Its translation: CASSVTGYEQYF. The chain links TRBV27 to TRBJ2-7; a weak D match, TRBD1 (6 bases). The germline V gene has CDR1 MNHEY and CDR2 SMNVEV (reference sequence). The CDR3 is 12 amino acids. V lost 5 bases and J lost 4, with 9 bases in between.

This chain links TRBV11-2 with TRBJ2-7; no definite D call. V was shortened by 5 bases and J by 3 bases, with 14 bases between the two germline ends. The CDR3 totals 14 residues. The germline gives CDR1 SGHAT, CDR2 FQNNGV. CDR3 protein: CASSPDLRNYEQYF. In nucleotides, the CDR3 is TGTGCCAGCAGCCCTGACTTGAGAAACTACGAGCAGTACTTC.

The chain joins TRBV7-9 to TRBJ1-2; perhaps TRBD1 as D (6 bases). This CDR3 has 14 residues. Trimming cost V 3 bases and J 4 bases, with 12 bases left between them. Germline CDR1 and CDR2: SEHNR and FQNEAQ (reference sequence). The CDR3 DNA reads TGTGCCAGCAGCTTCACCTGGGACACCTATGGCTACACCTTC. Encoded protein: CASSFTWDTYGYTF.

The chain links TRBV10-3 to TRBJ2-3, with 11 bases matching TRBD2. J gave up 3 bases and V 0 bases, and 8 bases lay outside the gene matches. There are 18 residues in the CDR3. CDR1 ENHRY and CDR2 SYGVKD come from the germline V gene. CDR3 DNA sequence: TGTGCCATCAGTGAGTCAGTAGCGGGGGGGGCGCGAACAGATACGCAGTATTTT. Residues: CAISESVAGGARTDTQYF.

The gene calls are TRBV7-9 and TRBJ1-1, with D perhaps TRBD1 (6 bases). Germline values: CDR1 SEHNR, CDR2 FQNEAQ (reference sequence). The CDR3 covers 14 residues. The V end was cut by 5 bases, the J end by 6 bases, with 16 bases between. The CDR3 here is CASSLSGGLAEAFF. CDR3 bases: TGTGCCAGCAGCCTTAGCGGGGGCCTCGCTGAAGCTTTCTTT.

In this sample, this clone turned up a few times. The genes are TRBV30 and TRBJ2-7; D uncertain. The V end lost 3 bases, the J end lost 6 bases, and 15 bases lay between the germline ends. From germline, CDR1 is GTSNPN and CDR2 SVGIG (reference sequence). The CDR3 is made up of 13 amino acids. CDR3 amino acids: CAWSATLISEQYF. The CDR3 region has the DNA TGTGCCTGGAGCGCTACCCTGATATCCGAGCAGTACTTC.

This chain joins TRBV6-1 and TRBJ1-6; TRBD1 matches 8 bases. The CDR3 spans 17 residues. Germline CDR1 and CDR2: MNHNS and SASEGT. V lost 3 bases, J lost 7 bases, and 11 bases stayed unmatched. The CDR3 DNA follows: TGTGCCAGCAGTGACGTACCCGGGAGACAGGGGAATTCACCCCTCCACTTT. Translated, it gives CASSDVPGRQGNSPLHF.

The chain uses TRBV5-1 and TRBJ2-7; possible D gene TRBD2, 7 bases. Germline values: CDR1 SGHRS, CDR2 YFSETQ. There are 14 residues in the CDR3. Trimming stripped 5 bases from V and 4 bases from J, with 16 bases between. The CDR3 DNA sequence: TGCGCCAGCAGTTGGGGGGGGGCCGGATACGAGCAGTACTTC. Amino acids: CASSWGGAGYEQYF.

This clone was observed a few times. The genes are TRBV19 and TRBJ1-2, with TRBD1 matching over 8 bases. CDR3 length: 14 amino acids. V was clipped by 5 bases and J by 13 bases; unmatched bases: 15. Germline V gene sequence: CDR1 LNHDA, CDR2 SQIVND (reference sequence). DNA for the CDR3: TGTGCCAGTAGTCTCGCCGGGACAGGACGGTTCAGCACCTTC. It encodes CASSLAGTGRFSTF.

The chain recombines TRBV6-1 with TRBJ1-2; TRBD1 aligns across 9 bases. After removal of 6 bases from V and 6 bases from J, the junction contained 8 bases not matched to a gene. The germline V gene has CDR1 MNHNS and CDR2 SASEGT. There are 14 residues in the CDR3. This CDR3 reads CASSLQGATNGYTF. The CDR3 DNA sequence: TGTGCCAGCAGCTTACAGGGGGCAACGAATGGCTACACCTTC.

CDR3 sequence (DNA): TGTGCCAGCAGTTCCGGGACAGAGCTCAATTCACCCCTCCACTTT. The encoded protein is CASSSGTELNSPLHF. V gene TRBV6-5 combines with J gene TRBJ1-6; TRBD1 agrees at 7 bases. The CDR3 spans 15 residues. Germline V gene data show CDR1 as MNHEY and CDR2 as SVGAGI. Trimming at V came to 4 bases and at J to 7 bases, leaving 7 bases not matched to a gene.

The V call is TRBV10-1, the J call TRBJ2-5, with D possibly TRBD1 on 5 matching bases. The CDR3 sequence is 18 residues long. Per the germline V gene, CDR1 is WNHNN and CDR2 is SYGVQD (reference sequence). Trimming pared 3 bases from V and 0 bases from J, leaving 20 bases between. The CDR3: CASSDKGLTPRDQETQYF. The CDR3 DNA sequence: TGCGCCAGCAGTGATAAAGGTTTGACACCCAGGGACCAAGAGACCCAGTACTTC.

The gene calls are TRBV30 and TRBJ2-5, with D maybe TRBD1 (5 bases). CDR1 is GTSNPN and CDR2 is SVGIG in the germline V gene (reference sequence). The CDR3 has 12 amino acids. Trimming shortened V by 2 bases and J by 5 bases, and 9 bases separated the two germline ends. The CDR3 DNA sequence: TGTGCCTGGAGTAGGGGCCGGGAGACCCAGTACTTC. It codes for CAWSRGRETQYF.

The CDR3 protein is CASSFLQGFTEIAWAFF. CDR3 in DNA: TGTGCCAGCAGCTTCTTACAGGGTTTTACGGAAATTGCGTGGGCTTTCTTT. The gene calls are TRBV7-9 and TRBJ1-1; D is perhaps TRBD1 (6 bases). Germline V CDR1 and CDR2: SEHNR, FQNEAQ (reference sequence). The CDR3 runs 17 residues. V was cut by 3 bases and J by 11 bases, with 28 bases left in between. Based on the CDR3 plus reference TRBV7-9 and TRBJ1-1, the full variable domain is DTGVSQNPRHKITKRGQNVTFRCDPISEHNRLYWYRQTLGQGPEFLTYFQNEAQLEKSRLLSDRFSAERPKGSFSTLEIQRTEQGDSAMYLCASSFLQGFTEIAWAFFGQGTRLTVV.

This clone was seen many times. CDR3 protein: CASSLGRQFYGYTF. DNA of the CDR3: TGTGCCAGCAGCTTAGGACGACAGTTCTATGGCTACACCTTC. The chain joins TRBV5-5 to TRBJ1-2; D may be TRBD1 (5 bases). The CDR3 is made up of 14 amino acids. The V end was cut by 2 bases, the J end by 4 bases, with 12 bases between. Germline-derived CDR1 and CDR2 are SGHKS and YYEKEE (reference sequence).

V is TRBV5-4 and J is TRBJ2-3; D not certain. Germline CDR1 reads SGHNT; CDR2 reads YYREEE (reference sequence). There are 14 residues in the CDR3. The ends were cut back, 4 bases at V and 6 bases at J, with 15 bases in the middle. CDR3 in DNA: TGTGCCAGCAGCCTCCCTTCCACAGTGGATACGCAGTATTTT. The encoded protein is CASSLPSTVDTQYF.

The chain is built from TRBV11-2 and TRBJ1-5, with 8 bases that match TRBD1. V was clipped by 5 bases and J by 2 bases; unmatched bases: 5. The CDR3 is 15 residues long. Germline CDR1 reads SGHAT; CDR2 reads FQNNGV. The CDR3 is CASSPGGSGNQPQHF. The CDR3 DNA is TGTGCCAGCAGCCCAGGGGGCTCAGGCAATCAGCCCCAGCATTTT.

V and J are TRBV19 and TRBJ2-7, with a possible D match to TRBD2 (5 bases). Germline values: CDR1 LNHDA, CDR2 SQIVND (reference sequence). CDR3 length: 11 residues. The V end lost 11 bases, the J end lost 11 bases, and 19 bases lay between the germline ends. The CDR3 DNA reads as TGTGCCGAGGGAGTAGGGTGGGTAAAGTACTTC. It codes for CAEGVGWVKYF.

The chain employs TRBV30 and TRBJ2-7, with a possible D match to TRBD2 (5 bases). The CDR3 is made up of 13 amino acids. Germline V lookup: CDR1 GTSNPN, CDR2 SVGIG (reference sequence). Trimming took 4 bases from V and 4 from J, leaving 14 bases between them. The DNA of the CDR3 is TGTGCCTGGAATCGAGGGCCAACGTACGAGCAGTACTTC. It translates to CAWNRGPTYEQYF. Supplemented by reference TRBV30 and TRBJ2-7, the full variable domain reads SQTIHQWPATLVQPVGSPLSLECTVEGTSNPNLYWYRQAAGRGLQLLFYSVGIGQISSEVPQNLSASRPQDRQFILSSKKLLLSDSGFYLCAWNRGPTYEQYFGPGTRLTVT.

The chain couples TRBV5-1 to TRBJ1-2; 10 nucleotides match TRBD1. The CDR3 is 16 residues long. V lost 4 bases, J lost 8 bases, and 14 bases stayed unmatched. Germline CDR1 and CDR2: SGHRS and YFSETQ. The CDR3 region is CASSRSGTGAIRGYTF. CDR3 sequence (DNA): TGCGCCAGCAGCCGTTCCGGGACAGGGGCAATTCGGGGCTACACCTTC.

The chain uses TRBV28 and TRBJ2-7; 8 bases map to TRBD1. The CDR3 has 15 amino acids. From germline, CDR1 is MDHEN and CDR2 SYDVKM. The J segment lost 2 bases and the V segment lost 3 bases, leaving 6 bases of the junction unmatched. Here the CDR3 DNA reads TGTGCCAGCAGTTTCAGCTCGGACAGGGCCTACGAGCAGTACTTC. This sequence encodes CASSFSSDRAYEQYF.

This clone was counted many times. The genes are TRBV6-1 and TRBJ1-6; possibly TRBD1 for D (6 bases). Trimming took off 2 bases at V and 5 bases at J, with 10 bases between the two ends. CDR1 is MNHNS, CDR2 SASEGT, per germline. This CDR3 comprises 15 residues. Written as DNA, the CDR3 is TGTGCCAGCAGTGAATTAGGGGGGGATAATTCACCCCTCCACTTT. Its translation: CASSELGGDNSPLHF.

CDR3 region: CAWSKGVSYEQYF. For the CDR3, the DNA is TGTGCCTGGAGTAAGGGGGTTTCCTACGAGCAGTACTTC. The chain couples TRBV30 to TRBJ2-7; maybe TRBD1 (6 bases). The CDR3 is 13 residues long. V was cut by 2 bases and J by 1 base, with 9 bases left in between. Germline assignment: CDR1 GTSNPN and CDR2 SVGIG (reference sequence).

The CDR3 nucleotides are TGTGCCAGCAGTTTATCTAGCGGGTACAATGAGCAGTTCTTC. Its protein is CASSLSSGYNEQFF. The chain combines TRBV28 with TRBJ2-1; 8 positions match TRBD2. The ends lost 1 base at V and 4 bases at J; junction bases unmatched: 0. From germline, CDR1 is MDHEN and CDR2 SYDVKM. This CDR3 region has 14 residues.

This clone was seen only once. The chain couples TRBV30 to TRBJ2-5, with a possible D match to TRBD2 (5 bases). The ends were cut back, 5 bases at V and 7 bases at J, with 23 bases in the middle. Germline CDR1 and CDR2: GTSNPN and SVGIG (reference sequence). The CDR3 runs 15 residues. The CDR3 DNA follows: TGTGCCTGGCAGATCTGGTCACCCCTAGGAGGGACCCAGTACTTC. Translation: CAWQIWSPLGGTQYF.